The 4 T cell receptor beta chains listed next were all sequenced from one sample in a study of regulatory T cells in long-lasting Graves disease. Time point specified: newly diagnosed GD, antithyroid drugs for less than 3 months. Scientists built the TCR library using RNA that was extracted from PBMCs. HTBI primers from iRepertoire and Arm-PCR of CDR3 regions yielded the TCR beta libraries. TCRdb independently ran MiXCR on the multiplex PCR reads; one entry per CDR3 protein. The table records roughly 250,000 distinct CDR3 sequences, 18% of them present only once. The sample also formed part of further work on T cells in Graves' hyperthyroidism and ophthalmopathy.

Sequences were derived from peripheral blood mononuclear cells (PBMCs), sampled at new diagnosis, from a patient treated with antithyroid drugs. Receptors originate from a woman aged 25 to 39 with Graves disease.

At least ten counts were recorded for this clonotype. The chain employs TRBV11-1 and TRBJ2-5; D is possibly TRBD2 (5 bases). Germline V CDR1 and CDR2: SGHAT, FQDESV (reference sequence). V was clipped by 1 base and J by 4 bases, with 10 bases between them. This CDR3 contains 14 residues. This CDR3 is CASSLGGGGETQYF. CDR3 DNA sequence: TGTGCCAGCAGCTTAGGAGGAGGCGGAGAGACCCAGTACTTC.

Many counts were recorded for this clonotype. The CDR3 is CASRGTTPADSPLHF. The CDR3 coding sequence is TGTGCCAGCAGGGGGACAACCCCCGCTGATTCACCCCTCCACTTT. The J gene is TRBJ1-6, the V gene TRBV12-3 or TRBV12-4; weak D call: TRBD1 (6 bases). V lost 6 bases to trimming and J lost 8 bases, with 17 bases between them. CDR3 size: 15 residues.

This clonotype was counted at least ten times. The chain has TRBV12-3 or TRBV12-4 and TRBJ2-3; 8 bases are a match to TRBD2. The CDR3 runs 15 residues. V was clipped by 5 bases and J by 2 bases; unmatched bases: 6. The CDR3 here is CASSRKRGPTDTQYF. CDR3 bases: TGTGCCAGCAGTCGAAAGCGGGGGCCCACAGATACGCAGTATTTT.

In its sample, this clonotype was seen a few times. Since the CDR3 does not end with the conserved phenylalanine or tryptophan, this likely comes from a read error. CDR3 in amino acids: CASSSRTSGGTSYEQYL. The CDR3 coding sequence is TGTGCCAGCAGCTCAAGGACTAGCGGGGGGACCTCCTACGAGCAGTACCTC. The rearrangement joins TRBV11-2 to TRBJ2-7; TRBD2 aligns across 14 bases. Germline assignment: CDR1 SGHAT and CDR2 FQNNGV. V shed 4 bases and J 0 bases; nucleotides not matched to a gene: 5. This CDR3 region has 17 residues.